The rows below give T cell receptor beta chains drawn from one sample of a study of cytomegalovirus exposure and HLA in healthy donors. Assay: immunoSEQ multiplex PCR; the TCRdb copy retains only in-frame clones and omits some. Found here are 70,000 to 90,000 clones; the top ten clones hold less than 5%. The sample taken for sequencing was PBMCs. Every receptor here comes from a young man in good health and CMV-seropositive. The CDR3 runs from the conserved cysteine through the conserved F or W. A D gene is named only where the DNA matches it firmly.

j_call: TRBJ1-5
v_call: TRBV30
d_call: -
cdr3_aa: CAWSPGLSWNSNQPQHF
cdr3_nt: TGTGCCTGGAGTCCTGGACTATCTTGGAATAGCAATCAGCCCCAGCATTTT

j_call: TRBJ2-7
v_call: TRBV5-1
d_call: -
cdr3_aa: CASSLDIDSYEQYF
cdr3_nt: TGCGCCAGCAGCTTGGACATCGATTCCTACGAGCAGTACTTC

j_call: TRBJ2-7
v_call: TRBV25-1
d_call: TRBD1
cdr3_aa: CASGRAGGDEQYF
cdr3_nt: TGTGCCAGCGGAAGGGCAGGGGGCGACGAGCAGTACTTC

j_call: TRBJ1-1
v_call: TRBV28
d_call: -
cdr3_aa: CASSLGGVNTEAFF
cdr3_nt: TGTGCCAGCAGTTTAGGGGGGGTCAACACTGAAGCTTTCTTT

j_call: TRBJ2-1
v_call: TRBV19
d_call: -
cdr3_aa: CASTIGGPLYNEQFF
cdr3_nt: TGTGCCAGTACCATAGGCGGGCCCCTCTACAATGAGCAGTTCTTC

j_call: TRBJ1-2
v_call: TRBV5-1
d_call: -
cdr3_aa: CATPSRGWTYGYTF
cdr3_nt: TGCGCCACCCCTTCCAGGGGCTGGACCTATGGCTACACCTTC

j_call: TRBJ2-5
v_call: TRBV28
d_call: TRBD2
cdr3_aa: CASSFSGGLQETQYF
cdr3_nt: TGTGCCAGCAGTTTTAGCGGGGGCCTCCAAGAGACCCAGTACTTC

j_call: TRBJ2-3
v_call: TRBV19
d_call: TRBD2
cdr3_aa: CASSIRGRDEDTQYF
cdr3_nt: TGTGCCAGTAGTATACGCGGGAGGGACGAAGATACGCAGTATTTT

j_call: TRBJ2-7
v_call: TRBV25-1
d_call: TRBD1
cdr3_aa: CASSDQRGPRVYEQYF
cdr3_nt: TGTGCCAGCAGTGACCAAAGGGGGCCGCGTGTCTACGAGCAGTACTTC

j_call: TRBJ2-7
v_call: TRBV7-9
d_call: TRBD1
cdr3_aa: CASSPDRGRTYEQYF
cdr3_nt: TGTGCCAGCAGCCCAGACAGGGGCCGTACCTACGAGCAGTACTTC

j_call: TRBJ1-1
v_call: TRBV19
d_call: TRBD1
cdr3_aa: CASSYRGTEAFF
cdr3_nt: TGTGCCAGTAGTTACAGGGGCACTGAAGCTTTCTTT

j_call: TRBJ1-5
v_call: TRBV28
d_call: -
cdr3_aa: CVTDAFGQDSNQPQHF
cdr3_nt: TGTGTAACAGATGCTTTTGGGCAGGATAGCAATCAGCCCCAGCATTTT

j_call: TRBJ2-2
v_call: TRBV9
d_call: TRBD2
cdr3_aa: CASSGGTSGTGELFF
cdr3_nt: TGTGCCAGCAGCGGAGGGACTAGCGGAACCGGGGAGCTGTTTTTT

j_call: TRBJ2-7
v_call: TRBV6-1
d_call: TRBD2
cdr3_aa: CASSTREGAYEQYF
cdr3_nt: TGTGCCAGCAGTACCCGGGAGGGAGCCTACGAGCAGTACTTC

j_call: TRBJ2-1
v_call: TRBV19
d_call: TRBD2
cdr3_aa: CASSKESGGAGYNEQFF
cdr3_nt: TGTGCCAGTAGTAAAGAAAGCGGGGGGGCTGGATACAATGAGCAGTTCTTC

j_call: TRBJ2-7
v_call: TRBV6-5
d_call: -
cdr3_aa: CASSQQGYEQYF
cdr3_nt: TGTGCCAGCAGCCAACAGGGCTACGAGCAGTACTTC

j_call: TRBJ2-7
v_call: TRBV5-4
d_call: TRBD2
cdr3_aa: CASGSGGSYEQYF
cdr3_nt: TGTGCCAGCGGGAGCGGGGGGTCCTACGAGCAGTACTTC

j_call: TRBJ2-3
v_call: TRBV5-1
d_call: TRBD2
cdr3_aa: CASSLVRPGLAGGRTQYF
cdr3_nt: TGCGCCAGCAGCTTGGTCCGACCGGGACTAGCGGGGGGCCGTACTCAGTATTTT

j_call: TRBJ1-6
v_call: TRBV4-1
d_call: TRBD1
cdr3_aa: CASSLGLGTEKNSPLHF
cdr3_nt: TGCGCCAGCAGCCTTGGGTTGGGGACAGAAAAGAATTCACCCCTCCACTTT

j_call: TRBJ2-2
v_call: TRBV7-2
d_call: -
cdr3_aa: CASSLVKGVGAGELFF
cdr3_nt: TGTGCCAGCAGCTTAGTAAAAGGGGTTGGCGCCGGGGAGCTGTTTTTT

j_call: TRBJ2-5
v_call: TRBV27
d_call: TRBD1
cdr3_aa: CASSRLRGQGGETQYF
cdr3_nt: TGTGCCAGCAGTCGACTAAGGGGACAGGGGGGGGAGACCCAGTACTTC

j_call: TRBJ2-1
v_call: TRBV6-1
d_call: TRBD1
cdr3_aa: CASSIRTGEQFF
cdr3_nt: TGTGCCAGCAGTATCCGGACAGGTGAGCAGTTCTTC

j_call: TRBJ1-1
v_call: TRBV12-5
d_call: -
cdr3_aa: CASGSPGNTEAFF
cdr3_nt: TGTGCTAGTGGTTCCCCGGGAAACACTGAAGCTTTCTTT

j_call: TRBJ1-4
v_call: TRBV7-8
d_call: TRBD1
cdr3_aa: CASSLGDRVGGEKLFF
cdr3_nt: TGTGCCAGCAGCTTAGGAGACAGGGTTGGAGGGGAAAAACTGTTTTTT

j_call: TRBJ2-3
v_call: TRBV25-1
d_call: TRBD1
cdr3_aa: CASSENVDRGADTQYF
cdr3_nt: TGTGCCAGCAGTGAAAACGTCGACAGGGGGGCAGATACGCAGTATTTT

j_call: TRBJ2-7
v_call: TRBV6-1
d_call: TRBD1
cdr3_aa: CASSGSGTGYYEQYF
cdr3_nt: TGTGCCAGCAGTGGGTCCGGGACAGGGTACTACGAGCAGTACTTC

j_call: TRBJ2-2
v_call: TRBV10-1
d_call: -
cdr3_aa: CASRQRSNTGELFF
cdr3_nt: TGCGCCAGCAGGCAGAGGTCTAACACCGGGGAGCTGTTTTTT

j_call: TRBJ1-2
v_call: TRBV11-2
d_call: -
cdr3_aa: CASSLEMRNYGYTF
cdr3_nt: TGTGCCAGCAGCTTAGAAATGCGCAACTATGGCTACACCTTC

j_call: TRBJ1-4
v_call: TRBV5-5
d_call: -
cdr3_aa: CASSLSTGDEKLFF
cdr3_nt: TGTGCCAGCAGCTTGAGTACAGGCGATGAAAAACTGTTTTTT

j_call: TRBJ1-6
v_call: TRBV12-5
d_call: -
cdr3_aa: CASGVGREADSPLHF
cdr3_nt: TGTGCTAGTGGGGTCGGCAGGGAGGCGGACTCACCCCTCCACTTT

j_call: TRBJ2-5
v_call: TRBV6-5
d_call: TRBD1
cdr3_aa: CASSTWTGGAETQYF
cdr3_nt: TGTGCCAGCAGTACCTGGACAGGGGGCGCGGAGACCCAGTACTTC

j_call: TRBJ2-1
v_call: TRBV18
d_call: TRBD1
cdr3_aa: CASSPGTGEGNEQFF
cdr3_nt: TGTGCCAGCTCACCCGGGACAGGGGAGGGCAATGAGCAGTTCTTC

j_call: TRBJ2-7
v_call: TRBV19
d_call: -
cdr3_aa: CASSMSGGATYEQYF
cdr3_nt: TGTGCCAGTAGTATGTCGGGGGGCGCGACCTACGAGCAGTACTTC

j_call: TRBJ2-1
v_call: TRBV5-1
d_call: -
cdr3_aa: CASSSTDYYNEQFF
cdr3_nt: TGCGCCAGCAGCTCTACAGATTACTACAATGAGCAGTTCTTC

j_call: TRBJ1-1
v_call: TRBV5-1
d_call: -
cdr3_aa: CASSFTRNTEAFF
cdr3_nt: TGCGCCAGCAGCTTTACACGGAACACTGAAGCTTTCTTT

j_call: TRBJ1-1
v_call: TRBV18
d_call: -
cdr3_aa: CASSPEMNTEAFF
cdr3_nt: TGTGCCAGCTCACCAGAGATGAACACTGAAGCTTTCTTT

j_call: TRBJ2-5
v_call: TRBV19
d_call: -
cdr3_aa: CASSPRRPLGGETQYF
cdr3_nt: TGTGCCAGTAGTCCCCGTAGACCTTTGGGGGGAGAGACCCAGTACTTC

j_call: TRBJ1-2
v_call: TRBV20-1
d_call: -
cdr3_aa: CSGVQRGYTF
cdr3_nt: TGCAGCGGGGTACAACGTGGCTACACCTTC

j_call: TRBJ1-5
v_call: TRBV18
d_call: -
cdr3_aa: CASSPGAGNQPQHF
cdr3_nt: TGTGCCAGCTCACCGGGGGCAGGGAATCAGCCCCAGCATTTT

j_call: TRBJ1-4
v_call: TRBV7-9
d_call: TRBD1
cdr3_aa: CASSARTGSNEKLFF
cdr3_nt: TGTGCCAGCAGCGCCCGGACAGGATCTAATGAAAAACTGTTTTTT

j_call: TRBJ2-4
v_call: TRBV11-2
d_call: -
cdr3_aa: CASSPGGLTGIQYF
cdr3_nt: TGTGCCAGCAGCCCCGGGGGGCTTACTGGCATTCAGTACTTC

j_call: TRBJ2-7
v_call: TRBV29-1
d_call: TRBD2
cdr3_aa: CSASGGKESYEQYF
cdr3_nt: TGCAGCGCCTCGGGGGGGAAAGAGAGCTACGAGCAGTACTTC